This passage covers 26 T cell receptor beta chains from one sample sequenced in a study of tumor and adjacent non-tumor tissue in lung cancer. A modified ARM-PCR protocol with three rounds of nested PCR amplified TCRbeta. From the multiplex PCR reads, TCRdb called clonotypes with MiXCR, one entry per CDR3 protein. In the table there are 70,000 to 90,000 distinct CDR3 sequences, 77% of which are singletons. This sample's RNA came from whole unsorted tissue. Material for sequencing was lung tumor tissue. Receptor source: a woman aged 45 to 65 with non-small cell lung cancer.

This clonotype has just a few counts. The chain carries TRBV12-3 or TRBV12-4 and TRBJ2-3, with TRBD2 matching 10 bases. CDR3 size: 21 residues. V shed 1 base and J 5 bases; nucleotides not matched to a gene: 21. The CDR3 sequence: CASSLGLASGSTDPSLDTQYF. The CDR3 coding sequence is TGTGCCAGCAGTTTAGGGCTAGCTAGCGGGAGCACAGACCCGAGTCTAGATACGCAGTATTTT.

The rearrangement links TRBV6-6 to TRBJ1-1; TRBD1 matches 7 bases. Per the germline V gene, CDR1 is MNHNY and CDR2 is SVGAGI (reference sequence). Unmatched junction bases numbered 13, after V lost 7 bases and J lost 8 bases. The CDR3 covers 14 residues. CDR3 residues: CASTPGTAKTEAFF. The DNA of the CDR3 is TGTGCCAGCACCCCCGGGACAGCGAAGACAGAAGCTTTCTTT.

Regarding this clonotype: The junction shows a germline mismatch at one end, possibly a read error. The chain combines TRBV11-2 with TRBJ1-5, with TRBD1 as a possible D gene (5 bases). This CDR3 is 13 amino acids long. Germline CDR1 and CDR2: SGHAT and FQNNGV. In DNA form, the CDR3 reads TGTGCCGACAGCTTCGGGAGCAATCAGCCCCGGCATTTT. Protein product: CADSFGSNQPRHF.

Concerning this clonotype: A read error is likely, as this CDR3 ends without the conserved phenylalanine or tryptophan. The DNA is left out, because the CDR3 cannot be placed on it with certainty; the CDR3 is given as TCRdb lists it. This chain links TRBV11-2 with TRBJ2-1. The CDR3 has 13 residues if both end residues are counted. Per the germline V gene, CDR1 is SGHAT and CDR2 is FQNNGV. CDR3 region: CASSPEAFNEQFL.

Only one count was recorded for this clonotype. The V and J genes are TRBV23-1 and TRBJ1-5; D ambiguous. TRBV23-1 belongs to the ORF category, with a function that is uncertain. V gave up 6 bases and J gave up 7 bases, with 16 bases separating them. CDR3 length: 14 amino acids. CDR3 nucleotides: TGCGCCAGCAGAGGACTCCCAGAGTGGCAGCCCCAGCATTTT. Its translation is CASRGLPEWQPQHF.

Comments on this clonotype: The junction and the germline gene differ at one end; a read error may be behind it. This chain links TRBV28 with TRBJ2-5; 8 nucleotides match TRBD2. The CDR3 has 15 residues. Germline CDR1 is MDHEN and CDR2 is SYDVKM. The CDR3 spells CVSSLSGLGEESQYF. The CDR3 DNA reads TGTGTCAGCAGTTTATCGGGACTAGGAGAGGAGAGCCAGTACTTC.

The gene calls are TRBV5-4 and TRBJ2-7; 8 nucleotides line up with TRBD2. Germline loops: CDR1 SGHNT, CDR2 YYREEE (reference sequence). This CDR3 comprises 15 residues. V lost 1 base, J lost 4 bases, and 7 bases stayed unmatched. Written as DNA, the CDR3 is TGTGCCAGCAGCTTGCAGCGGGAGCAAGAGTACGAGCAGTACTTC. Translating it yields CASSLQREQEYEQYF.

This clonotype has ten or more counts. This chain links TRBV7-3 with TRBJ2-3, with TRBD1 matching 10 bases. CDR1 is SGHTA and CDR2 is FQGTGA in the germline V gene. V trimming: 4 bases; J trimming: 3 bases; junction bases outside the gene matches: 4. CDR3 length: 15 amino acids. The CDR3 sequence: CASSSSGQGTDTQYF. The DNA of the CDR3 is TGTGCCAGCAGCTCCTCGGGACAGGGGACAGATACGCAGTATTTT.

Of note for this clonotype: A much bigger clone sits one base away, suggesting this may be a read error. V and J are TRBV20-1 and TRBJ2-7; D remains unclear. Per the germline V gene, CDR1 is DFQATT and CDR2 is SNEGSKA (reference sequence). Trimming took off 3 bases at V and 3 bases at J, with 12 bases between the two ends. The CDR3 totals 13 residues. The CDR3 region is CSARNAYNYEQYF. The CDR3, as DNA: TGCAGTGCTAGGAACGCTTACAACTACGAGCAGTACTTC.

Points on this clonotype: It is likely a read error, because the conserved phenylalanine at the end of the CDR3 is missing. The chain carries TRBV29-1 and TRBJ1-1; TRBD1 matches at 8 bases. V lost 7 bases and J lost 2; bases outside the gene matches: 9. The V gene's germline CDR1 is SQVTM and CDR2 ANQGSEA. The CDR3 covers 14 residues. The CDR3 region is CSDGGGQDNTEAFS. DNA of the CDR3: TGCAGCGATGGGGGGGGACAGGATAACACTGAAGCTTTCTCT.

Remarks on this clonotype: An end of the junction differs from the germline gene, which may be a read error. The chain carries TRBV6-6 and TRBJ1-2, with D perhaps TRBD1 (5 bases). CDR1 is MNHNY, CDR2 SVGAGI, per germline (reference sequence). The CDR3 is made up of 14 amino acids. For the CDR3, the DNA is TGTGCCAGCAGGCCAGGGACCTCTAACTATGGCTACACTTTC. Translated: CASRPGTSNYGYTF.

As concerns this clonotype: It may be a read error: a sequence one base away is much more abundant. This chain links TRBV28 with TRBJ2-3; tentative D call: TRBD1 (5 bases). Trimming shortened V by 5 bases and J by 5 bases, and 20 bases separated the two germline ends. This CDR3 is built from 16 residues. Germline CDR1 and CDR2: MDHEN and SYDVKM. The CDR3 region is CASSPGGQGTRDTQYF. As DNA, the CDR3 is TGTGCCAGCAGTCCGGGTGGGCAGGGAACCAGAGATACGCAGTATTTT. Combining the CDR3 with reference TRBV28 and TRBJ2-3 gives the whole variable domain DVKVTQSSRYLVKRTGEKVFLECVQDMDHENMFWYRQDPGLGLRLIYFSYDVKMKEKGDIPEGYSVSREKKERFSLILESASTNQTSMYLCASSPGGQGTRDTQYFGPGTRLTVL.

Notes on this clonotype: One end of the junction does not line up with germline, which may come from a read error. The chain combines TRBV12-3 or TRBV12-4 with TRBJ2-2, with TRBD1 matching over 7 bases. CDR3 length: 13 residues. The CDR3, as DNA: TGTGCCAGCAGTACAGGACTCACAGGGGAACTGTTTTTT. Encoded protein: CASSTGLTGELFF.

In regard to this clonotype: A clone one base away is much larger, so this may be a read error. V usage is TRBV5-1 and J usage is TRBJ2-3; D ambiguous. Germline-derived CDR1 and CDR2 are SGHRS and YFSETQ. The CDR3 contains 13 residues. V shed 1 base and J shed 5 bases, with 8 bases lying between them. DNA of the CDR3: TGCGCCAGCAGCTTGCTCGCGAGAGATACGCAGTATTTT. It codes for CASSLLARDTQYF.

The rearrangement joins TRBV2 to TRBJ1-6, with 8 bases that match TRBD1. V was clipped by 7 bases and J by 8 bases; unmatched bases: 4. In germline, CDR1 is SNHLY, CDR2 FYNNEI. This CDR3 comprises 13 residues. The CDR3 sequence: CASTDRGDSPLHF. The DNA of the CDR3 is TGTGCCAGCACCGACAGGGGTGATTCACCCCTCCACTTT.

About this clonotype: It may be a read error: a sequence one base away is much more abundant. The CDR3 is CASSGQEGGYTF. CDR3 sequence (DNA): TGTGCCAGCAGTGGACAGGAAGGTGGCTACACCTTC. The rearrangement uses TRBV28 and TRBJ1-2, with 7 positions matching TRBD1. The J segment lost 7 bases and the V segment lost 5 bases, leaving 4 bases of the junction unmatched. CDR3 size: 12 residues. Germline CDR1 and CDR2: MDHEN and SYDVKM.

J is TRBJ2-2 and V is TRBV5-1, with D perhaps given as TRBD1 or TRBD2 (6 bases each). Trimming cost V 9 bases and J 8 bases, with 20 bases left between them. The CDR3 has 14 amino acids. CDR1 SGHRS and CDR2 YFSETQ come from the germline V gene. The CDR3 here is CANSQSGGGGELFF. As DNA, the CDR3 is TGCGCCAACAGTCAATCCGGGGGCGGAGGGGAGCTGTTTTTT.

Concerning this clonotype: No conserved phenylalanine or tryptophan is present at the end of the CDR3, so a read error is the likely explanation. The J gene is TRBJ2-7, the V gene TRBV6-2 or TRBV6-3; 13 bases are a match to TRBD2. J gave up 5 bases and V 7 bases, and 14 bases lay outside the gene matches. The germline V gene has CDR1 MNHEY and CDR2 SVGEGT. This CDR3 is built from 17 residues. The CDR3 here is CASNHRDRTSGSHEQYI. The CDR3 DNA reads as TGTGCCAGCAATCACCGGGACAGGACTAGCGGGAGCCACGAGCAGTACATC.

Comment on this clonotype: A much larger clone differs from this one at a single base, so this may be a read error. The chain employs TRBV5-1 and TRBJ1-5; a possible D gene is TRBD2 (6 bases). The J call may be incorrect, as the DNA end agrees better with TRBJ2-3. Germline V lookup: CDR1 SGHRS, CDR2 YFSETQ. The CDR3 is 13 residues long. In DNA form, the CDR3 reads TGCGCCAGCAGCCAGGAGGGGTTGCAGCCCCAGTATTTT. This gives the protein CASSQEGLQPQYF.

The chain employs TRBV5-5 and TRBJ2-1, with 7 bases matching TRBD2. This CDR3 is built from 17 residues. Germline CDR1 reads SGHKS; CDR2 reads YYEKEE (reference sequence). With 3 bases clipped from V and 13 bases from J, the junction kept 22 bases outside the gene matches. CDR3 DNA: TGTGCCAGCAGCTCGTCTAACCAGTCCCCCATTGGGAGGGAACAGTTCTTC. As protein: CASSSSNQSPIGREQFF. The variable domain in full, completed from reference TRBV5-5 and TRBJ2-1, reads DAGVTQSPTHLIKTRGQQVTLRCSPISGHKSVSWYQQVLGQGPQFIFQYYEKEERGRGNFPDRFSARQFPNYSSELNVNALLLGDSALYLCASSSSNQSPIGREQFFGPGTRLTVL.

A word on this clonotype: The conserved phenylalanine or tryptophan normally closing the CDR3 is absent here, so this likely arose from a read error. CDR3 region: CASCQEARPSYEQYL. CDR3 nucleotide sequence: TGCGCTAGCTGCCAAGAGGCTCGGCCCTCCTACGAGCAGTACTTA. The rearrangement links TRBV4-1 to TRBJ2-7; D uncertain. CDR3 length equals 15 residues. Germline V CDR1 and CDR2: MGHRA, YSYEKL.

As regards this clonotype: This is likely a read error, given that the CDR3 carries no conserved phenylalanine or tryptophan at its end. The V call is TRBV20-1, the J call TRBJ1-6; no clear D. With 7 bases removed from V and 8 bases from J, the gap between germline ends came to 18 bases. CDR3 length: 14 amino acids. The germline V gene encodes CDR1 DFQATT and CDR2 SNEGSKA (reference sequence). CDR3 loop: CSVYRQEGDSPLHY. The CDR3, as DNA: TGCAGTGTCTATAGACAAGAAGGAGATTCACCCCTCCACTAT.

This clonotype showed up many times. This sequence joins TRBV12-3 or TRBV12-4 and TRBJ1-2; possible D gene TRBD1, 6 bases. The germline V and J ends were trimmed by 8 bases and 3 bases, with 13 bases remaining between them. The CDR3 sequence is 13 residues long. In nucleotides, the CDR3 is TGTGCCAGCGGAGGGGGGCTCGACTATGGCTACACCTTC. Translation gives CASGGGLDYGYTF.

V is TRBV6-1 and J is TRBJ2-5; D tentatively reads TRBD1 or TRBD2 (5 bases each). The germline gives CDR1 MNHNS, CDR2 SASEGT. This CDR3 contains 15 residues. Trimming stripped 5 bases from V and 4 bases from J, with 17 bases between. In nucleotides, the CDR3 is TGTGCCAGCAGTTTTTCCGGGACGAAAGGAGAGACCCAGTACTTC. Its translation is CASSFSGTKGETQYF.

On this clonotype itself: An end of the junction differs from the germline gene, which may be a read error. This chain connects TRBV6-1 to TRBJ1-5, with D possibly being TRBD1 (5 bases). The CDR3 is made up of 16 amino acids. Germline CDR1 reads MNHNS; CDR2 reads SASEGT. The CDR3 DNA follows: TGTGTCAGCAGCCTCCCGAGGGGCCTCGAGGATCAGCCCCAGCATTTT. Residues: CVSSLPRGLEDQPQHF.

In its sample, this clonotype was seen a few times. Because the CDR3 is missing its conserved closing phenylalanine or tryptophan, this is likely a read error. The rearrangement joins TRBV11-2 to TRBJ2-7; D remains unclear. Looked up from germline, CDR1 is SGHAT and CDR2 is FQNNGV. This CDR3 is 15 amino acids long. The CDR3 coding sequence is TGTGCCAGCAGCTTAGGCCTCATTAGCTCCTACAAGCAGTACTCC. Translated, it gives CASSLGLISSYKQYS.